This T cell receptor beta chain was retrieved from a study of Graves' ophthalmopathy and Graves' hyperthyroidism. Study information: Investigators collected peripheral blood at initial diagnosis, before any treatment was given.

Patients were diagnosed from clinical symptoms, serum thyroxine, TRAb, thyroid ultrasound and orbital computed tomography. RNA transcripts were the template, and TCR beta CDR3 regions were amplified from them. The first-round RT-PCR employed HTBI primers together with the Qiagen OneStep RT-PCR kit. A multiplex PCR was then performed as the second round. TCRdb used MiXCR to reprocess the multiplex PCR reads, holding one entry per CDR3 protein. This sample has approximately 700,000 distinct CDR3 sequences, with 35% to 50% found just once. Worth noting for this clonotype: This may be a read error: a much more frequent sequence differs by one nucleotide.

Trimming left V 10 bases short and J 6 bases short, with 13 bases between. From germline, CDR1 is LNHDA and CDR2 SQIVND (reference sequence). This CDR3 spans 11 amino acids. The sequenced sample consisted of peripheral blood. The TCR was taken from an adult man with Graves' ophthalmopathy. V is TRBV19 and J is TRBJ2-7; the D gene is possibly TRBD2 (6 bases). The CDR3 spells CAIGTPGEQYV. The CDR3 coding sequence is TGTGCCATTGGGACTCCGGGCGAGCAGTACGTC.